This T cell receptor (beta chain) originates from a study of T cells after posttransplantation cyclophosphamide. Study-level findings and limits: Recipient CMV seropositivity and CMV reactivation strongly tracked TRB clonality. Donor-recipient repertoire similarity was low at 1-2 months, rising over year one.

Germline loops: CDR1 SQVTM, CDR2 ANQGSEA. V shed 7 bases and J 6 bases; nucleotides not matched to a gene: 6. The CDR3 consists of 12 residues. A note on this clone: Its specificity is not known.

Data came from immunoSEQ multiplex PCR; TCRdb stores just in-frame clones and leaves some out. The data hold 25,000 or so clones, with roughly 88% observed a single time. The material sequenced was PBMCs. The V and J genes are TRBV29-1 and TRBJ2-3; 8 nucleotides align to TRBD2. The TCR was taken from a woman aged 55-70 years with a blood cancer, CMV-positive, and with a related stem cell donor. In nucleotides, the CDR3 is TGCAGCGGGAGCGGGAGTTGGGATACGCAGTATTTT. It encodes CSGSGSWDTQYF.